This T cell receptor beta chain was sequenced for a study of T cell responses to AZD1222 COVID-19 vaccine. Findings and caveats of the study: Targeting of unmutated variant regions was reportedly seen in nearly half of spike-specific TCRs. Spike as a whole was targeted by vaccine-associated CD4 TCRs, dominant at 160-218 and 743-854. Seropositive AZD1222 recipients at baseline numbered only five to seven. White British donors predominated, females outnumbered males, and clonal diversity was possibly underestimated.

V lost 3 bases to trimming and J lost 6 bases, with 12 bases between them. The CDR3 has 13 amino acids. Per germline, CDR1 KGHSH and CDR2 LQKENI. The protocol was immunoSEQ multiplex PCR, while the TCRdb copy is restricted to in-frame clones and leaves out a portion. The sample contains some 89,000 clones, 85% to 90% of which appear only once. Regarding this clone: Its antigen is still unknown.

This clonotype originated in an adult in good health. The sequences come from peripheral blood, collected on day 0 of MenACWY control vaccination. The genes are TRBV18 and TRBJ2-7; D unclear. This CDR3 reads CASSPSGSSEQYF. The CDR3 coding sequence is TGTGCCAGCTCACCCTCGGGTAGCAGCGAGCAGTACTTC.